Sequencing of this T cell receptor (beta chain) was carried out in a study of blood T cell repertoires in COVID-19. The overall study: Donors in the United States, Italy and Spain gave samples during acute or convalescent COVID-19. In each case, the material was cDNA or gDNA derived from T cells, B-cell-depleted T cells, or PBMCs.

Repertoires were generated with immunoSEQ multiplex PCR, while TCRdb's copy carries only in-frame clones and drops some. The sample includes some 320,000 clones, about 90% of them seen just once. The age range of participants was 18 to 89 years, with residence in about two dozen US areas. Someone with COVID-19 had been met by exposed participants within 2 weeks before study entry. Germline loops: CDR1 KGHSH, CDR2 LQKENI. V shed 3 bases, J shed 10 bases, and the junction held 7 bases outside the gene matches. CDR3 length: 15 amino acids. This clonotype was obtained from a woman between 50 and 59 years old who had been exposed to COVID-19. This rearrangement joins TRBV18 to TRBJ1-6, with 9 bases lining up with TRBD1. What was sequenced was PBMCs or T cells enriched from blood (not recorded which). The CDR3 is CASSPGTGKESPLHF. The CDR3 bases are TGTGCCAGCTCACCGGGGACAGGGAAAGAATCACCCCTCCACTTT.